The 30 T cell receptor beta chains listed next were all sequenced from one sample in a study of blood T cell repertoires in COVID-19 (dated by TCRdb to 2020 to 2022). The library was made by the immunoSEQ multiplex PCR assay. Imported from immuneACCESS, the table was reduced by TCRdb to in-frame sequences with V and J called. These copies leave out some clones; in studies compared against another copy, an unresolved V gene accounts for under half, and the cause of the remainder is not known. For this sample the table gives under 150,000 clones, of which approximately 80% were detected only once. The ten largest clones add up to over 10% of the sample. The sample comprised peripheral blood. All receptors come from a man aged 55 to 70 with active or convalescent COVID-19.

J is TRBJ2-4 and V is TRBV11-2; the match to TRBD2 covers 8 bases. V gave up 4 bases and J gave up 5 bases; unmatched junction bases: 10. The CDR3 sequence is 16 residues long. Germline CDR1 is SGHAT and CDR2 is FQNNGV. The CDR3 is CASSSIPGGLENIQYF. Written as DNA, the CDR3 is TGTGCCAGCAGCTCTATCCCCGGGGGACTAGAAAACATTCAGTACTTC.

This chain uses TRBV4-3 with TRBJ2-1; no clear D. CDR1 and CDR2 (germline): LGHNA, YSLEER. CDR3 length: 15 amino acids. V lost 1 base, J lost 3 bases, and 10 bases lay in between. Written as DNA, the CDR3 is TGCGCCAGCAGCCAAGGGCTCGCTGTCTACAATGAGCAGTTCTTC. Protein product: CASSQGLAVYNEQFF.

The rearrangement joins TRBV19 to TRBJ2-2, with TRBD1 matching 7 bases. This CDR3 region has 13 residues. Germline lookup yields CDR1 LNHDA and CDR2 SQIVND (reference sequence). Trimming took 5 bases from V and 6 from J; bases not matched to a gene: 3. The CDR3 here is CASSRQGPGELFF. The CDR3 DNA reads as TGTGCCAGTAGTCGACAGGGCCCCGGGGAGCTGTTTTTT.

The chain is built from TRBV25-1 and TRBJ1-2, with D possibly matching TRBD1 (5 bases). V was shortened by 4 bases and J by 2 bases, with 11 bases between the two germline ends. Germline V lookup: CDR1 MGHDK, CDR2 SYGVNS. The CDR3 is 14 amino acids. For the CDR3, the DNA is TGTGCCAGCAGTGTCTGGGGGGGGAACTATGGCTACACCTTC. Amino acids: CASSVWGGNYGYTF.

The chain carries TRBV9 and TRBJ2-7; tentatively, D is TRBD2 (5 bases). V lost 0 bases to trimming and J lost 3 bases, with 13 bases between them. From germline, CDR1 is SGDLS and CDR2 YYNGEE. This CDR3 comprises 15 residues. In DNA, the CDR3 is TGTGCCAGCAGCGTAGGGGCTAGCTGGGACTACGAGCAGTACTTC. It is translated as CASSVGASWDYEQYF.

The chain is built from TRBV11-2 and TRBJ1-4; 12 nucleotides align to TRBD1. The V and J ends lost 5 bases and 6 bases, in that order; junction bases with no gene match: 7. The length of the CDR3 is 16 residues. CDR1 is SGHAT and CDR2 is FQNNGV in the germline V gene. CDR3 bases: TGTGCCAGCAGCGACGGGACAGGGGGCGAAGATGAAAAACTGTTTTTT. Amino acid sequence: CASSDGTGGEDEKLFF.

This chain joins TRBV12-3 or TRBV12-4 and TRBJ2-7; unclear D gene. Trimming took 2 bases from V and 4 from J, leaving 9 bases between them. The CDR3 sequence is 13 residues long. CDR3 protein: CASSLTRGYEQYF. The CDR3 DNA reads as TGTGCCAGCAGTTTAACACGCGGTTACGAGCAGTACTTC.

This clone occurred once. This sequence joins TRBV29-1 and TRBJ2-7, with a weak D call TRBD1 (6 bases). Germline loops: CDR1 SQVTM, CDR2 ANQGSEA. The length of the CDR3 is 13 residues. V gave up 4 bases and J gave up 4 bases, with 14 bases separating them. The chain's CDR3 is CSVAGRGGYEQYF. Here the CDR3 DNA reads TGCAGCGTTGCGGGGCGAGGGGGATACGAGCAGTACTTC.

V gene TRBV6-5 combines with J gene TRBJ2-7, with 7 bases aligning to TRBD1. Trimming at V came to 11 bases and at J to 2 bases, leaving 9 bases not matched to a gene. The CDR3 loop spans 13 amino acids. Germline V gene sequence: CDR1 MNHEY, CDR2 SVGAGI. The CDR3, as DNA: TGTGCCGGGCAGGGGGACGGAACCTACGAGCAGTACTTC. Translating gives CAGQGDGTYEQYF.

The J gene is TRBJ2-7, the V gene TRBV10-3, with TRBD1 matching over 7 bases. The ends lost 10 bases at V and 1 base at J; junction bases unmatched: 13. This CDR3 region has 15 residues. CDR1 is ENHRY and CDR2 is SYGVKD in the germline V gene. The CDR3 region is CASTDRVERSYEQYF. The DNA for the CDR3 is TGTGCCAGTACAGACAGGGTCGAACGTTCCTACGAGCAGTACTTC.

The CDR3 coding sequence is TGCGCCAGCAGCTCCTCGACAGGGTCTATCGCCTATGGCTACACCTTC. Encoded protein: CASSSSTGSIAYGYTF. The J gene is TRBJ1-2, the V gene TRBV5-1, with 7 bases aligning to TRBD1. Germline V gene lookup returns CDR1 SGHRS and CDR2 YFSETQ. J gave up 4 bases and V 3 bases, and 12 bases lay outside the gene matches. CDR3 size: 16 residues.

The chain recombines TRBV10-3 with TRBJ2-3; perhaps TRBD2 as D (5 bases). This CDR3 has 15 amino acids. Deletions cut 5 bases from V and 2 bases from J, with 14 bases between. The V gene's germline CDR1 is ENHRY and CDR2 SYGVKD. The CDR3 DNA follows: TGTGCCATCAGTTTTTCGAGCGGTGACACAGATACGCAGTATTTT. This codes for CAISFSSGDTDTQYF.

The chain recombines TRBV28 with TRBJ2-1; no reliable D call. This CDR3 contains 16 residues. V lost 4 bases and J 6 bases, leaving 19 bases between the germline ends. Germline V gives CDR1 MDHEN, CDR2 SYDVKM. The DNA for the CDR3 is TGTGCCAGCAGTTCCCCGGGTAGCATCCAATCCAATGAGCAGTTCTTC. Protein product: CASSSPGSIQSNEQFF.

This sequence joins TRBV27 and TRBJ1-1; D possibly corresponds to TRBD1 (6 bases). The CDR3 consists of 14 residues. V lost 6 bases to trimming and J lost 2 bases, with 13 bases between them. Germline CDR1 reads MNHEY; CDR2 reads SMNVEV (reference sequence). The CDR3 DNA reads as TGTGCCAGCAGCCACAGGGAAACCAACACTGAAGCTTTCTTT. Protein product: CASSHRETNTEAFF.

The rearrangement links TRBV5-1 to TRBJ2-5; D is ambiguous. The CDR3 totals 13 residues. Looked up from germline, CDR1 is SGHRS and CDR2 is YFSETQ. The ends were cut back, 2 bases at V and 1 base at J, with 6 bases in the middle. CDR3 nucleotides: TGCGCCAGCAGCTTACAGAGCCAAGAGACCCAGTACTTC. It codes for CASSLQSQETQYF.

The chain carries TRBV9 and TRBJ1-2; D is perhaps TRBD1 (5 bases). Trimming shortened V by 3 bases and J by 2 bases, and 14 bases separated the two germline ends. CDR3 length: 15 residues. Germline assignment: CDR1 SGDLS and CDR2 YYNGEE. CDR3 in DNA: TGTGCCAGCAGCGCCCTCCCCGGGGGGAACTATGGCTACACCTTC. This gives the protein CASSALPGGNYGYTF.

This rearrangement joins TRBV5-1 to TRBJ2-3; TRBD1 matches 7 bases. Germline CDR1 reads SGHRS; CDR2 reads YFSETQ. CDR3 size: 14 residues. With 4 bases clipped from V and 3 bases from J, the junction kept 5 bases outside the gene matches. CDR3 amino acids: CASSGTQGTDTQYF. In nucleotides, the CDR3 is TGCGCCAGCAGCGGTACACAGGGGACAGATACGCAGTATTTT.

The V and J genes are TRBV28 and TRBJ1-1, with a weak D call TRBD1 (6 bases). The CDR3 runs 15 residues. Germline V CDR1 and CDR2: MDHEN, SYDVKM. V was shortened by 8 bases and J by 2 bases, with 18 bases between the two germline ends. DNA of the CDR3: TGTGCCAGCGCCGGGGGAGGGGGGCGAAACACTGAAGCTTTCTTT. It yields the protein CASAGGGGRNTEAFF.

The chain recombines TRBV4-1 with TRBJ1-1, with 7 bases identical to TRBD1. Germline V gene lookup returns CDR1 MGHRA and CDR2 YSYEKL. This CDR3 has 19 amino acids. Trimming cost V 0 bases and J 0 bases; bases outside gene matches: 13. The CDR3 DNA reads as TGCGCCAGCAGCCAAGATTCGGCGGGGATGACAGGGCTGAACACTGAAGCTTTCTTT. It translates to CASSQDSAGMTGLNTEAFF.

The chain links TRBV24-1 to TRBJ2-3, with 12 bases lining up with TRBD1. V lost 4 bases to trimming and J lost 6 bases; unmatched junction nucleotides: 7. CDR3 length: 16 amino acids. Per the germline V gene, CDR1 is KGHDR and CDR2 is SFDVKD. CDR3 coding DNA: TGTGCCACCAGTGAGAGGGACAGGGGGCCATTTGATACGCAGTATTTT. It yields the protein CATSERDRGPFDTQYF.

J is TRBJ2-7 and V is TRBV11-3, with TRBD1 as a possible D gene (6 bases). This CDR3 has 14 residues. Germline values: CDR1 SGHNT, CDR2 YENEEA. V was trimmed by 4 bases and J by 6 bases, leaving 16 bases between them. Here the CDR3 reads CASSSDPQGSEQYF. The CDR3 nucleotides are TGTGCCAGCAGCTCGGACCCCCAGGGGAGCGAGCAGTACTTC.

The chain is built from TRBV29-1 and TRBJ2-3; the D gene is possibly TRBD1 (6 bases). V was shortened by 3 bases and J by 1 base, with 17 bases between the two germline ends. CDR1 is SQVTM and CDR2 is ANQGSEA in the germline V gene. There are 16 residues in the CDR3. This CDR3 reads CSVDRGHMGRTDTQYF. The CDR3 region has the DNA TGCAGCGTTGACAGGGGTCACATGGGACGCACAGATACGCAGTATTTT.

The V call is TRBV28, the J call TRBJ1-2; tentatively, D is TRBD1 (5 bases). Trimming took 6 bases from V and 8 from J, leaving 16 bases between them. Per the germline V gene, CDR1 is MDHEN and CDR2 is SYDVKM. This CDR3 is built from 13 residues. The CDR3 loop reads CASRETALGGYTF. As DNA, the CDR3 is TGTGCCAGCAGGGAGACAGCGCTCGGGGGCTACACCTTC.

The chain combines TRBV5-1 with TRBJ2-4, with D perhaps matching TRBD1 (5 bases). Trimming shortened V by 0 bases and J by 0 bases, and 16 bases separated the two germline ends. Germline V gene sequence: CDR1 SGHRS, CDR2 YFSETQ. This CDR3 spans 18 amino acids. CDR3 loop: CASSLEPQGTLAKNIQYF. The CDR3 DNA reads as TGCGCCAGCAGCTTGGAGCCCCAGGGAACCCTAGCCAAAAACATTCAGTACTTC.

This chain's CDR3 is CASSRAQGGYGYTF. The CDR3 DNA follows: TGTGCCAGCAGTCGAGCCCAGGGGGGCTATGGCTACACCTTC. The chain carries TRBV6-5 and TRBJ1-2; TRBD1 agrees at 7 bases. This CDR3 has 14 amino acids. Germline V gene sequence: CDR1 MNHEY, CDR2 SVGAGI. After removal of 5 bases from V and 4 bases from J, the junction contained 7 bases not matched to a gene.

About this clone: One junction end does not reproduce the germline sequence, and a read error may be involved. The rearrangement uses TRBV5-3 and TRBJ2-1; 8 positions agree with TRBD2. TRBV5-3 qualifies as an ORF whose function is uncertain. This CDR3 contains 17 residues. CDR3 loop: CVRSATTSASSYNEQFF. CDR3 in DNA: TGTGTCAGAAGCGCAACGACTAGCGCAAGCTCCTACAATGAGCAGTTCTTC.

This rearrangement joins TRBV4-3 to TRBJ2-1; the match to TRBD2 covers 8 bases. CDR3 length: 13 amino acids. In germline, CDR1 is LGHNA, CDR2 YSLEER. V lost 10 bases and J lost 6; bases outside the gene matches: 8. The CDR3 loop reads CATGGGPGNEQFF. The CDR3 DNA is TGCGCCACGGGCGGGGGGCCCGGCAATGAGCAGTTCTTC.

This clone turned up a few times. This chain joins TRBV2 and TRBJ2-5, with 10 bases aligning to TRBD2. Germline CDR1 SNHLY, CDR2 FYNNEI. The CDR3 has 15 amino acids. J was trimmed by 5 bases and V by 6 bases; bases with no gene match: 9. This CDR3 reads CASRPPGLARETQYF. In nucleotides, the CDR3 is TGTGCCAGCAGACCCCCGGGACTAGCGCGGGAGACCCAGTACTTC.

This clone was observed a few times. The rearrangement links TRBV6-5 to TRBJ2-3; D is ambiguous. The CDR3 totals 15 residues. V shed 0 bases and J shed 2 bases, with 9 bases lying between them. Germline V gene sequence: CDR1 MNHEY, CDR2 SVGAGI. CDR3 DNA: TGTGCCAGCAGTTACTCTTCTATTCCCACAGATACGCAGTATTTT. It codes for CASSYSSIPTDTQYF.

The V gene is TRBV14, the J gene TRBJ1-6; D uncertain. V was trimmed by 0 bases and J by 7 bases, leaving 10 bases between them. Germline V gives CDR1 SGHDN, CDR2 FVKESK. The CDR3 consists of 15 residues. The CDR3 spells CASSQDSRGNSPLHF. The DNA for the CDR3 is TGTGCCAGCAGCCAAGATTCGAGAGGGAATTCACCCCTCCACTTT.